Listed below are T cell receptor beta chains from one sample, sequenced in a study of CD8 T cells in ankylosing spondylitis. TCRdb analysed the 5' RACE reads with MiXCR anew, one entry per CDR3 protein. The sample lists about 220,000 distinct CDR3 sequences; approximately 24% were seen once. Sequencing was carried out using blood, either unsorted or a sorted T cell fraction (not recorded which). The receptors were sampled from a male donor with ankylosing spondylitis or in good health (not recorded which). The CDR3 runs from the conserved cysteine through the conserved F or W. D genes are given only for firm matches. Rows may omit the clone size; those that give it use once, few, many or a size class.

abundance | d_gene | j_gene | len | v_gene | CDR3nt | CDR3aa
few | - | TRBJ2-7 | 15 | TRBV19 | TGTGCCAGTAGCCGGCGAGCAGGGGGGGCCTACGAGCAGTACTTC | CASSRRAGGAYEQYF
- | - | TRBJ2-7 | 14 | TRBV20-1 | TGCAGTGCAAACCCGGGGTCTAGAATTTACGAGCAGTACTTC | CSANPGSRIYEQYF
- | TRBD2 | TRBJ2-3 | 16 | TRBV24-1 | TGTGCCACCAGCCCGGGCGGGAGGAAAAGCACAGATACGCAGTATTTT | CATSPGGRKSTDTQYF
- | - | TRBJ1-2 | 13 | TRBV20-1 | TGCAGTGCCGGCTACAGTGGGGTAGGCGGCTACACCTTC | CSAGYSGVGGYTF
- | TRBD2 | TRBJ2-2 | 16 | TRBV7-8 | TGTGCCAGCAGCTTCCGGGGGGGGATAAACACCGGGGAGCTGTTTTTT | CASSFRGGINTGELFF
many | - | TRBJ2-7 | 14 | TRBV12-3/TRBV12-4 | TGTGCCAGCAGTTTCGCGTCCCACGCCTACGAGCAGTACTTC | CASSFASHAYEQYF
- | TRBD1 | TRBJ2-5 | 14 | TRBV10-3 | TGTGCCATCAACGGACAGGGCGGTCAAGAGACCCAGTACTTC | CAINGQGGQETQYF
many | TRBD2 | TRBJ2-1 | 15 | TRBV7-2 | TGTGCCAGCAGCTTAGTGGCGGGAGTGGGCAATGAGCAGTTCTTC | CASSLVAGVGNEQFF
- | - | TRBJ1-2 | 12 | TRBV20-1 | TGCAGTGCTAGCACGGGTGGCTATGGCTACACCTTC | CSASTGGYGYTF
many | - | TRBJ1-3 | 15 | TRBV29-1 | TGCAGCGTTGAAGACGGGCAAGTCTCTGGAAACACCATATATTTT | CSVEDGQVSGNTIYF
many | - | TRBJ1-6 | 16 | TRBV12-3/TRBV12-4 | TGTGCCAGCAGTTTGGGTCGTAGCTCCTATAATTCACCCCTCCACTTT | CASSLGRSSYNSPLHF
- | TRBD1 | TRBJ2-1 | 17 | TRBV11-2 | TGTGCCAGCAGCCGAGGGCTCATCCCGGGACAGGACAATGAGCAGTTCTTC | CASSRGLIPGQDNEQFF
- | TRBD2 | TRBJ2-3 | 15 | TRBV10-3 | TGTGCCATCAGGATAGCGGGAGCGAGCACAGATACGCAGTATTTT | CAIRIAGASTDTQYF
- | TRBD2 | TRBJ2-3 | 15 | TRBV29-1 | TGCAGCGGTGTCCTACTAGCGAAGGGTGCAGATACGCAGTATTTT | CSGVLLAKGADTQYF
many | TRBD1 | TRBJ2-4 | 15 | TRBV5-1 | TGCGCCAGCAGCACGGGGACAGGGGAGAAAAACATTCAGTACTTC | CASSTGTGEKNIQYF
many | - | TRBJ2-7 | 14 | TRBV5-1 | TGCGCCAGCAGCTCAGGGATCACCTCCTACGAGCAGTACTTC | CASSSGITSYEQYF
many | - | TRBJ2-2 | 16 | TRBV18 | TGTGCCAGCTCACCACCCGGCCAGCCCGAAACCGGGGAGCTGTTTTTT | CASSPPGQPETGELFF
- | - | TRBJ2-2 | 14 | TRBV5-1 | TGCGCCAGCAGCTTGGGACGGACGGACGGGGAGCTGTTTTTT | CASSLGRTDGELFF
many | TRBD1 | TRBJ2-3 | 15 | TRBV20-1 | TGCAGTGTTGGGACAGGGGGCGGTTTCACAGATACGCAGTATTTT | CSVGTGGGFTDTQYF
many | TRBD1 | TRBJ1-2 | 13 | TRBV20-1 | TGCAGTGCTACTTTTGGGACAGGGGATGGCTACACCTTC | CSATFGTGDGYTF
many | - | TRBJ2-7 | 16 | TRBV4-3 | TGCGCCAGCAGCCCCGGGCAAGGGACACGTAACTACGAGCAGTACTTC | CASSPGQGTRNYEQYF
few | - | TRBJ2-7 | 14 | TRBV20-1 | TGCAGTGCTAGAAGGGGTCTCCTTGATCGGGAGCAGTACTTC | CSARRGLLDREQYF
few | - | TRBJ2-7 | 13 | TRBV15 | TGTGCCACCAGCAGAGGTGTGGCGTCTGAGCAGTACTTC | CATSRGVASEQYF
- | - | TRBJ2-1 | 15 | TRBV27 | TGTGCCAGCAGTTTAAAACAGGGTGGGTACAATGAGCAGTTCTTC | CASSLKQGGYNEQFF
- | TRBD1 | TRBJ2-7 | 13 | TRBV28 | TGTGCCACGATCCGGGACAGGGTTGGCGAGCAGTACTTC | CATIRDRVGEQYF
many | TRBD2 | TRBJ2-7 | 15 | TRBV29-1 | TGCAGCGTTTCGGGAGGGGGGACGAGGGTGAGCGAGCAGTACTTC | CSVSGGGTRVSEQYF
few | TRBD2 | TRBJ2-7 | 16 | TRBV20-1 | TGCAGTGCTAGAGATCCCCCGGGGGGAGCCCCCGACGAGCAGTACTTC | CSARDPPGGAPDEQYF
few | - | TRBJ2-7 | 10 | TRBV20-1 | TGCAGTGCTAAGGATTACGAGCAGTACTTC | CSAKDYEQYF
few | - | TRBJ2-7 | 16 | TRBV20-1 | TGCAGTGCTAGAGATATGGTTAGCGAGAACTTCTACGAGCAGTACTTC | CSARDMVSENFYEQYF
many | - | TRBJ2-5 | 15 | TRBV12-3/TRBV12-4 | TGTGCCAGCACTTTCCATGGGCAGATGGGAAAGACCCAGTACTTC | CASTFHGQMGKTQYF
- | TRBD1 | TRBJ1-1 | 12 | TRBV20-1 | TGCAGTGCTACAGGGGGTGAAACTGAAGCTTTCTTT | CSATGGETEAFF
few | - | TRBJ2-7 | 13 | TRBV27 | TGTGCCAGCAGTTACGGGGTGGAGGTCGAGCAGTACTTC | CASSYGVEVEQYF
many | - | TRBJ2-7 | 13 | TRBV7-3 | TGTGCCAGCAGCTTGTCTCAGGGAGGCGAGCAGTACTTC | CASSLSQGGEQYF
- | - | TRBJ2-3 | 15 | TRBV4-3 | TGCGCCAGCAGCCAAGATTTTCCGAACACAGATACGCAGTATTTT | CASSQDFPNTDTQYF
- | - | TRBJ2-1 | 13 | TRBV18 | TGTGCCAGCTCACCATCTTCCTCCAATGAGCAGTTCTTC | CASSPSSSNEQFF
- | TRBD1 | TRBJ2-7 | 15 | TRBV5-4 | TGTGCCAGCAGCCAACGACGGACAGGAGCCTACGAGCAGTACTTC | CASSQRRTGAYEQYF
many | - | TRBJ1-1 | 12 | TRBV7-2 | TGTGCCAGCAGCTTTTTGACACCTGAAGCTTTCTTT | CASSFLTPEAFF
many | - | TRBJ2-2 | 14 | TRBV12-3/TRBV12-4 | TGTGCCAGCAGTTTCAGGGTGGGGACCGGGGAGCTGTTTTTT | CASSFRVGTGELFF
many | - | TRBJ1-1 | 14 | TRBV4-3 | TGCGCCAGCAGCCGAGGACAGCAAAACACTGAAGCTTTCTTT | CASSRGQQNTEAFF
- | - | TRBJ2-3 | 14 | TRBV14 | TGTGCCAGCAGTTTACTAGCTTCGTCAGATACGCAGTATTTT | CASSLLASSDTQYF
many | - | TRBJ2-3 | 15 | TRBV28 | TGTGCCAGCAGTGTCCGGGACCCCGGAAAAAATACGCAGTATTTT | CASSVRDPGKNTQYF
- | - | TRBJ2-7 | 11 | TRBV29-1 | TGCAGCGGGCGATGGGGATTAGAGCAGTACTTC | CSGRWGLEQYF
few | - | TRBJ2-5 | 15 | TRBV12-3/TRBV12-4 | TGTGCCAGCAGTCTTAGCGGCACCCACCAAGAGACCCAGTACTTC | CASSLSGTHQETQYF
- | TRBD2 | TRBJ2-4 | 19 | TRBV12-3/TRBV12-4 | TGTGCCATCAGTCTTAGCGGGAGGCCCTCGGCTTTAGCCAAAAACATTCAGTACTTC | CAISLSGRPSALAKNIQYF
- | TRBD2 | TRBJ2-3 | 15 | TRBV7-7 | TGTGCTAGCAGCTTAGCAGCGGGAGGGCCAGATACGCAGTATTTT | CASSLAAGGPDTQYF
few | - | TRBJ1-2 | 13 | TRBV7-2 | TGTGCCAGCACCTTAACAGAGGGTTTTGGCTACACCTTC | CASTLTEGFGYTF
many | - | TRBJ1-5 | 15 | TRBV9 | TGTGCCAGCAGCGTTTCTGTAGATAGCAATCAGCCCCAGCATTTT | CASSVSVDSNQPQHF
many | - | TRBJ2-4 | 14 | TRBV11-2 | TGTGCCAGCAGCTCCTTGGTTGGCAAAAACATTCAGTACTTC | CASSSLVGKNIQYF
- | TRBD1 | TRBJ1-2 | 15 | TRBV7-9 | TGTGCCAGCAGCGACACCGGACAGGGCTACTATGGCTACACCTTC | CASSDTGQGYYGYTF
- | TRBD2 | TRBJ2-3 | 16 | TRBV20-1 | TGCAGTGGTGCTAGCGGGAGTAAGGTGGGCCCAGATACGCAGTATTTT | CSGASGSKVGPDTQYF
- | TRBD2 | TRBJ2-7 | 13 | TRBV10-3 | TGTGCCATCACTGGTCTAGCGGGCTACGAGCAGTACTTC | CAITGLAGYEQYF
many | TRBD1 | TRBJ1-4 | 15 | TRBV12-3/TRBV12-4 | TGTGCCAGCAGTGGGGGACAGGGAACTAATGAAAAACTGTTTTTT | CASSGGQGTNEKLFF
- | - | TRBJ2-3 | 16 | TRBV7-2 | TGTGCCAGCAGCTTACGCGGCTCCGTACGGTCAGATACGCAGTATTTT | CASSLRGSVRSDTQYF